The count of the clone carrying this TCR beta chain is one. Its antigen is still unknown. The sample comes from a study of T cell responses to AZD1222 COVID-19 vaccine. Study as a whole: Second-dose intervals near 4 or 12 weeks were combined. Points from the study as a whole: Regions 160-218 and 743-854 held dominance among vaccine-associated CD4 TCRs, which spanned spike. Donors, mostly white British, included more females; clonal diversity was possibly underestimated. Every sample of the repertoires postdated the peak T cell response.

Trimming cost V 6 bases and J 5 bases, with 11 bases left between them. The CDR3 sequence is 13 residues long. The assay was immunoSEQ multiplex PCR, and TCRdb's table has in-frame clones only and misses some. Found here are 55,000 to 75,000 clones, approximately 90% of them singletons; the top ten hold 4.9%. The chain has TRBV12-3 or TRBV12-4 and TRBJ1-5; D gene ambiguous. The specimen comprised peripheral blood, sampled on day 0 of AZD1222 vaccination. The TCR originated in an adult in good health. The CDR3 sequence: CASSLTWDQPQHF. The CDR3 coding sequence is TGTGCCAGCAGCTTGACCTGGGATCAGCCCCAGCATTTT.